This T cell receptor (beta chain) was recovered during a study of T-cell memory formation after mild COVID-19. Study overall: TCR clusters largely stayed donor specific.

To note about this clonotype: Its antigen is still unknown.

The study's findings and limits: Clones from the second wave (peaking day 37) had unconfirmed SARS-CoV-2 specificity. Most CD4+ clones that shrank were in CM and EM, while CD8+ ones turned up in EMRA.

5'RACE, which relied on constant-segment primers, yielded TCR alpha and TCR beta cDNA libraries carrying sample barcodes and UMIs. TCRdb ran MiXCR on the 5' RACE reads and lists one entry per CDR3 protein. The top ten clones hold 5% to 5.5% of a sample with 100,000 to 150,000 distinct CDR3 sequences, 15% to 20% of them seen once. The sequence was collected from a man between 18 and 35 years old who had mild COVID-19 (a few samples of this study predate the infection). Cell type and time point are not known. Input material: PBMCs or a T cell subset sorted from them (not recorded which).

DNA of the CDR3: TGTGCCAGCAGCGTAGAAATGCGGGGGATCCAGAACACTGAAGCTTTCTTT. Protein: CASSVEMRGIQNTEAFF. The chain uses TRBV9 and TRBJ1-1, with a possible D match to TRBD1 (5 bases). Looked up from germline, CDR1 is SGDLS and CDR2 is YYNGEE. The CDR3 is 17 residues long. V was shortened by 0 bases and J by 1 base, with 16 bases between the two germline ends.